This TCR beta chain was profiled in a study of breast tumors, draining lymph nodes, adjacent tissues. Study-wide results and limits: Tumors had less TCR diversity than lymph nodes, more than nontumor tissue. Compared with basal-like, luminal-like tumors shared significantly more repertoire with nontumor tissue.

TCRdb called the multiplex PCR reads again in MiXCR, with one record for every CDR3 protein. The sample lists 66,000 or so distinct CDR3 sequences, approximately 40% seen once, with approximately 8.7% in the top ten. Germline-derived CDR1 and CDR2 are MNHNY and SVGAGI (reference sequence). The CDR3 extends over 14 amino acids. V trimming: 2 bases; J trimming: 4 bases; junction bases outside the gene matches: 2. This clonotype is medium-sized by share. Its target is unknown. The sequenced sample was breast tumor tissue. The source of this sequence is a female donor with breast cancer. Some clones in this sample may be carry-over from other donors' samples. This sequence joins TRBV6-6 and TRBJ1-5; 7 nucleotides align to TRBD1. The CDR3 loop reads CASSYEQGNQPQHF. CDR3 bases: TGTGCCAGCAGTTACGAACAGGGGAATCAGCCCCAGCATTTT.